This TCR beta chain was documented in a study of cytomegalovirus exposure and HLA in healthy donors. PCR amplification relied on 60 Vbeta primers (plus 13 Jbeta primers). Libraries were prepared by immunoSEQ multiplex PCR; TCRdb keeps only in-frame clonotypes and omits some of them. The repertoire holds 85,000 to 95,000 clones, with 70% to 85% as singletons. CDR1 and CDR2 from the germline V gene are SGHRS and YFSETQ. V lost 3 bases to trimming and J lost 4 bases, with 10 bases between them. This CDR3 comprises 13 residues. The chain recombines TRBV5-1 with TRBJ1-1; a weak D match, TRBD1 (6 bases). The clonotype comes from a man in his thirties or forties in good health and CMV-seropositive. Sequenced input: PBMCs. The CDR3 protein is CASSSQGSTEAFF. In nucleotides, the CDR3 is TGCGCCAGCAGCTCACAGGGATCCACTGAAGCTTTCTTT.